Presented here are 27 T cell receptor beta chains from one specimen sequenced in a study of T cells in Graves' hyperthyroidism and ophthalmopathy. What was amplified from RNA transcripts were TCR beta CDR3 regions. HTBI primers drove first-round RT-PCR of the TCR CDR3. TCRdb used MiXCR to reprocess the multiplex PCR reads, holding one entry per CDR3 protein. This table holds 75,000 to 100,000 distinct CDR3 sequences, about half found once. The sample taken for sequencing was blood. The receptors were sampled from a woman in her forties with Graves' hyperthyroidism.

The chain joins TRBV6-4 to TRBJ2-7, with TRBD2 identical over 8 bases. CDR3 size: 12 residues. Unmatched junction bases numbered 3, after V lost 11 bases and J lost 0 bases. The germline V gene has CDR1 MRHNA and CDR2 SNTAGT. DNA for the CDR3: TGTGCCGCAGGGACTAGCTCCTACGAGCAGTACTTC. It yields the protein CAAGTSSYEQYF.

This clonotype was counted many times. V and J are TRBV10-3 and TRBJ2-7, with 8 bases fitting TRBD2. Trimming took 6 bases from V and 3 from J; bases not matched to a gene: 10. Germline V lookup: CDR1 ENHRY, CDR2 SYGVKD. The CDR3 covers 15 residues. The CDR3 nucleotides are TGTGCCATCAGGCTGACTAGCGATAGATTCTACGAGCAGTACTTC. Translated: CAIRLTSDRFYEQYF.

This clonotype was recorded at least ten times. This chain joins TRBV2 and TRBJ1-2, with D tentatively TRBD1 (5 bases). CDR3 length: 13 amino acids. Germline V CDR1 and CDR2: SNHLY, FYNNEI. Trimming took 4 bases from V and 7 from J, leaving 13 bases between them. CDR3 residues: CASSGGRDGGYTF. In nucleotides, the CDR3 is TGTGCCAGCAGTGGTGGCAGGGACGGTGGCTACACCTTC.

The V and J genes are TRBV7-8 and TRBJ2-7, with TRBD2 as a possible D gene (5 bases). This CDR3 comprises 16 residues. Trimming shortened V by 1 base and J by 2 bases, and 15 bases separated the two germline ends. Germline CDR1 SGHVS, CDR2 FQNEAQ. As DNA, the CDR3 is TGTGCCAGCAGCTTAGGAGGGCCGGCGTGGCCCTACGAGCAGTACTTC. Its protein product is CASSLGGPAWPYEQYF.

As to this clonotype: A much larger clone lies one base from this, so it may be a read error. The V gene is TRBV11-2, the J gene TRBJ2-3, with D possibly matching TRBD2 (5 bases). The length of the CDR3 is 12 residues. V was trimmed by 5 bases and J by 6 bases, leaving 9 bases between them. Germline V gene data show CDR1 as SGHAT and CDR2 as FQNNGV. CDR3 coding DNA: TGTGCCAGCAGCCGGGAAGAGGATACGCAGTATTTT. As protein: CASSREEDTQYF. The full variable domain, with the rest looked up from reference TRBV11-2 and TRBJ2-3, is EAGVAQSPRYKIIEKRQSVAFWCNPISGHATLYWYQQILGQGPKLLIQFQNNGVVDDSQLPKDRFSAERLKGVDSTLKIQPAKLEDSAVYLCASSREEDTQYFGPGTRLTVL.

The chain employs TRBV12-3 or TRBV12-4 and TRBJ2-2; the match to TRBD2 covers 10 bases. This CDR3 has 16 residues. The V gene end was trimmed by 4 bases and the J gene end by 4 bases; junction bases not matched to a gene: 6. CDR3 in amino acids: CASSWGSGRATGELFF. The CDR3 nucleotides are TGTGCCAGCAGTTGGGGCAGCGGGAGGGCCACCGGGGAGCTGTTTTTT.

In its sample, this clonotype was seen many times. The chain carries TRBV18 and TRBJ1-5; D possibly corresponds to TRBD1 (5 bases). In germline, CDR1 is KGHSH, CDR2 LQKENI. V was shortened by 5 bases and J by 0 bases, with 5 bases between the two germline ends. The CDR3 is made up of 13 amino acids. The CDR3 DNA is TGTGCCAGCTCAGGGGCTAGCAATCAGCCCCAGCATTTT. Its protein product is CASSGASNQPQHF.

Many counts were recorded for this clonotype. The rearrangement joins TRBV5-1 to TRBJ2-7; 12 bases are a match to TRBD1. Germline values: CDR1 SGHRS, CDR2 YFSETQ. The junction had 9 bases not matched to a gene; V was cut back by 2 bases and J by 6 bases. The CDR3 has 16 amino acids. The CDR3 region has the DNA TGCGCCAGCAGCTTCGGGACAGGGGGCAGTGTAGGCGAGCAGTACTTC. Amino acid sequence: CASSFGTGGSVGEQYF.

In nucleotides, the CDR3 is TGTGCCAGCTCGCTGGAGTCCCCCACAGATACGCAGTATTTT. Translation gives CASSLESPTDTQYF. This chain joins TRBV7-2 and TRBJ2-3; D is unresolved. Germline lookup yields CDR1 SGHTA and CDR2 FQGNSA. V dropped 8 bases and J dropped 2 bases, with 14 bases sitting between them. This CDR3 spans 14 amino acids.

Many counts were recorded for this clonotype. V usage is TRBV14 and J usage is TRBJ1-1; possible D gene TRBD1, 6 bases. CDR1 and CDR2 from the germline V gene are SGHDN and FVKESK. The CDR3 covers 15 residues. V was pared by 4 bases and J by 4 bases, with 16 bases between. The CDR3 spells CASSRLGGGPTEAFF. For the CDR3, the DNA is TGTGCCAGCAGCCGTCTTGGCGGGGGGCCCACTGAAGCTTTCTTT. Together with reference TRBV14 and TRBJ1-1, the CDR3 gives the full variable domain: EAGVTQFPSHSVIEKGQTVTLRCDPISGHDNLYWYRRVMGKEIKFLLHFVKESKQDESGMPNNRFLAERTGGTYSTLKVQPAELEDSGVYFCASSRLGGGPTEAFFGQGTRLTVV.

J is TRBJ1-2 and V is TRBV9, with no clear D. This CDR3 contains 12 residues. Trimming took off 7 bases at V and 8 bases at J, with 15 bases between the two ends. Germline CDR1 is SGDLS and CDR2 is YYNGEE. The CDR3, as DNA: TGTGCCAGCTCAACGGGAGGCGGCGGCTACACCTTC. Amino acid sequence: CASSTGGGGYTF. The full variable domain, with the rest looked up from reference TRBV9 and TRBJ1-2, is DSGVTQTPKHLITATGQRVTLRCSPRSGDLSVYWYQQSLDQGLQFLIQYYNGEERAKGNILERFSAQQFPDLHSELNLSSLELGDSALYFCASSTGGGGYTFGSGTRLTVV.

The CDR3 DNA reads as TGTGCCAGCAGCTTGGTCTCCGGGGGGGAGACTGAAGCTTTCTTT. Translated: CASSLVSGGETEAFF. The V gene is TRBV7-3, the J gene TRBJ1-1; tentative D call: TRBD1 (5 bases). CDR1 SGHTA and CDR2 FQGTGA come from the germline V gene. V dropped 3 bases and J dropped 5 bases, with 16 bases sitting between them. There are 15 residues in the CDR3.

At least ten counts were recorded for this clonotype. The chain has TRBV20-1 and TRBJ1-4; the D is unclear. The CDR3 contains 13 residues. V was trimmed by 2 bases and J by 8 bases, leaving 12 bases between them. Germline lookup yields CDR1 DFQATT and CDR2 SNEGSKA (reference sequence). The DNA for the CDR3 is TGCAGTGCTAGAAGTCACTACAGAGAAAAACTGTTTTTT. Amino acids: CSARSHYREKLFF.

The chain has TRBV2 and TRBJ2-7; TRBD2 aligns across 12 bases. Germline V gives CDR1 SNHLY, CDR2 FYNNEI. The CDR3 extends over 13 amino acids. The junction had 5 bases not matched to a gene; V was cut back by 11 bases and J by 3 bases. The CDR3 here is CAGLAGGNYEQYF. In nucleotides, the CDR3 is TGTGCCGGCCTAGCGGGAGGGAACTACGAGCAGTACTTC.

This clonotype was seen ten or more times. The rearrangement uses TRBV7-2 and TRBJ1-2; TRBD1 might be the D (6 bases). The CDR3 is made up of 15 amino acids. The V gene's germline CDR1 is SGHTA and CDR2 FQGNSA. Trimming cost V 6 bases and J 3 bases, with 17 bases left between them. The CDR3 DNA is TGTGCCAGCAGTTTACCCCTAACAGGGTACTATGGCTACACCTTC. It codes for CASSLPLTGYYGYTF.

This clonotype was observed many times. The rearrangement joins TRBV12-3 or TRBV12-4 to TRBJ1-1, with 9 bases lining up with TRBD1. This CDR3 contains 17 residues. With V trimmed by 6 bases and J by 9 bases, 20 bases remained unmatched. The CDR3 here is CASSFDRDREQTVKAFF. CDR3 nucleotide sequence: TGTGCCAGCAGCTTCGATAGGGACAGGGAGCAGACCGTTAAAGCTTTCTTT.

This sequence joins TRBV7-8 and TRBJ2-7, with 8 bases aligning to TRBD2. Germline V gene lookup returns CDR1 SGHVS and CDR2 FQNEAQ. The CDR3 is made up of 14 amino acids. V gave up 3 bases and J gave up 4 bases; unmatched junction bases: 5. CDR3 in DNA: TGTGCCAGCAGCTTCCCCGGGACTAGTTACGAGCAGTACTTC. As protein: CASSFPGTSYEQYF.

This clonotype counts as medium-sized. This chain connects TRBV10-3 to TRBJ1-1, with 7 bases fitting TRBD1. CDR3 length: 15 residues. Germline V gene lookup returns CDR1 ENHRY and CDR2 SYGVKD. J gave up 3 bases and V 0 bases, and 4 bases lay outside the gene matches. In DNA form, the CDR3 reads TGTGCCATCAGTGAGTCTGGGACAGCGTACACTGAAGCTTTCTTT. Encoded protein: CAISESGTAYTEAFF.

About this clonotype itself: Compared with germline, one end of the junction differs, possibly owing to a read error. The rearrangement uses TRBV29-1 and TRBJ1-2; the match to TRBD1 covers 8 bases. This CDR3 spans 11 amino acids. The germline gives CDR1 SQVTM, CDR2 ANQGSEA. The CDR3 bases are TGCGGCGTCGGACAGGGAAGTGGCTACACCTTC. This translates into CGVGQGSGYTF. The variable domain in full, completed from reference TRBV29-1 and TRBJ1-2, reads SAVISQKPSRDICQRGTSLTIQCQVDSQVTMMFWYRQQPGQSLTLIATANQGSEATYESGFVIDKFPISRPNLTFSTLTVSNMSPEDSSIYLCGVGQGSGYTFGSGTRLTVV.

This clonotype appeared many times. This chain links TRBV7-8 with TRBJ2-5; the match to TRBD2 covers 9 bases. Trimming took 5 bases from V and 5 from J; bases not matched to a gene: 12. The CDR3 runs 16 residues. In germline, CDR1 is SGHVS, CDR2 FQNEAQ. This chain's CDR3 is CASSLPGAGGLETQYF. DNA for the CDR3: TGTGCCAGCAGCCTCCCTGGGGCGGGAGGGCTGGAGACCCAGTACTTC.

The gene calls are TRBV15 and TRBJ2-7; D not certain. V was clipped by 3 bases and J by 6 bases, with 12 bases between them. CDR3 length: 13 amino acids. The germline V gene has CDR1 LNHNV and CDR2 YYDKDF (reference sequence). The DNA for the CDR3 is TGTGCCACCAGCAGCTTAGGCCCTCTCGAGCAGTACTTC. Translated: CATSSLGPLEQYF.

This clonotype has at least ten counts. V gene TRBV7-7 combines with J gene TRBJ2-3; the D is unclear. CDR1 and CDR2 (germline): SSHAT, FNYEAQ (reference sequence). Trimming pared 0 bases from V and 2 bases from J, leaving 6 bases between. The CDR3 has 14 amino acids. CDR3 DNA sequence: TGTGCCAGCAGCTTAGCGGGAACCACAGATACGCAGTATTTT. It encodes CASSLAGTTDTQYF.

This clonotype was observed many times. The V gene is TRBV4-3, the J gene TRBJ2-3; unclear D gene. This CDR3 has 13 residues. V lost 1 base and J 5 bases, leaving 7 bases between the germline ends. Germline-derived CDR1 and CDR2 are LGHNA and YSLEER. CDR3 sequence (DNA): TGCGCCAGCAGCCAAGGTTCCCAAGATACGCAGTATTTT. Amino acids: CASSQGSQDTQYF.

The chain has TRBV7-6 and TRBJ1-1; the match to TRBD1 covers 7 bases. Germline trimming cut 1 base from V and 4 bases from J; bases unmatched to any gene: 0. The CDR3 sequence is 13 residues long. Germline V gene data show CDR1 as SGHVS and CDR2 as FNYEAQ. The CDR3 loop reads CASSLGDSTEAFF. In DNA form, the CDR3 reads TGTGCCAGCAGCTTAGGGGACAGCACTGAAGCTTTCTTT. Combining the CDR3 with reference TRBV7-6 and TRBJ1-1 gives the whole variable domain GAGVSQSPRYKVTKRGQDVALRCDPISGHVSLYWYRQALGQGPEFLTYFNYEAQQDKSGLPNDRFSAERPEGSISTLTIQRTEQRDSAMYRCASSLGDSTEAFFGQGTRLTVV.

This clonotype has only one observation. The chain couples TRBV10-1 to TRBJ2-7, with 9 bases that match TRBD2. Germline trimming cut 1 base from V and 6 bases from J; bases unmatched to any gene: 10. Germline-derived CDR1 and CDR2 are WNHNN and SYGVQD (reference sequence). The CDR3 is made up of 16 amino acids. This chain's CDR3 is CASSEWGASGIGEQYF. For the CDR3, the DNA is TGCGCCAGCAGTGAGTGGGGGGCTAGCGGGATCGGCGAGCAGTACTTC.

This clonotype was counted many times. The chain carries TRBV2 and TRBJ2-2; unclear D gene. In germline, CDR1 is SNHLY, CDR2 FYNNEI. The CDR3 has 14 residues. Trimming removed 4 bases from V and 2 bases from J, with 8 bases in between. The CDR3 nucleotides are TGTGCCAGCAGTGCCTCATTCAACACCGGGGAGCTGTTTTTT. Its protein is CASSASFNTGELFF.

The chain uses TRBV20-1 and TRBJ2-7, with 14 bases fitting TRBD2. CDR1 and CDR2 (germline): DFQATT, SNEGSKA (reference sequence). This CDR3 has 15 residues. V shed 4 bases, J shed 7 bases, and the junction held 9 bases outside the gene matches. In nucleotides, the CDR3 is TGCAGTGCTACAAGGACTAGCGGGAGGTCTAGGGAGCAGTACTTC. It yields the protein CSATRTSGRSREQYF.